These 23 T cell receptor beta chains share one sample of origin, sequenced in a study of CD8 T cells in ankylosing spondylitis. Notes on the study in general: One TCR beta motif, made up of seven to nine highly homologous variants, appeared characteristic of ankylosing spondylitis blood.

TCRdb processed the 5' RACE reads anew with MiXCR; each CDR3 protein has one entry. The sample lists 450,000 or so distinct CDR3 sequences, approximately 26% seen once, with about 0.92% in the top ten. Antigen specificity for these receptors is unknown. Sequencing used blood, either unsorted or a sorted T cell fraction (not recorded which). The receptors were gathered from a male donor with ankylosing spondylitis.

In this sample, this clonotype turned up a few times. The DNA for the CDR3 is TGTGCCAGCAGTATCTCGGACAGTATTAATTCACCCCTCCACTTT. Translated: CASSISDSINSPLHF. This chain uses TRBV2 with TRBJ1-6; maybe TRBD1 (6 bases). Germline V gene sequence: CDR1 SNHLY, CDR2 FYNNEI. The CDR3 extends over 15 amino acids. V lost 5 bases to trimming and J lost 6 bases, with 14 bases between them. The entire variable domain, with the rest obtained from reference TRBV2 and TRBJ1-6, is as follows: EPEVTQTPSHQVTQMGQEVILRCVPISNHLYFYWYRQILGQKVEFLVSFYNNEISEKSEIFDDQFSVERPDGSNFTLKIRSTKLEDSAMYFCASSISDSINSPLHFGNGTRLTVT.

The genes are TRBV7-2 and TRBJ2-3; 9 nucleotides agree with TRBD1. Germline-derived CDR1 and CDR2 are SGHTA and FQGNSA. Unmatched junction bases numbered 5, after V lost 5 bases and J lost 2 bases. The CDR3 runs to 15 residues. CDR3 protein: CASSNRDRVTDTQYF. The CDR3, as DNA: TGTGCCAGCAGCAACCGGGACAGGGTCACAGATACGCAGTATTTT.

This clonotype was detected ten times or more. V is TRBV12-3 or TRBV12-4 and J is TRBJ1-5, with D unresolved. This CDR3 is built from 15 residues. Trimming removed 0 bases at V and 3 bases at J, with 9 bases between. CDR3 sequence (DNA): TGTGCCAGCAGTTTAGCAGGAGGGAACAATCAGCCCCAGCATTTT. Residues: CASSLAGGNNQPQHF.

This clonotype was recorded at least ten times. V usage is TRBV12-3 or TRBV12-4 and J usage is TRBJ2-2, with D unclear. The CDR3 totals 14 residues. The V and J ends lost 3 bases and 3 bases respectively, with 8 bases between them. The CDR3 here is CASSFDGYTGELFF. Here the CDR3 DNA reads TGTGCCAGCAGTTTTGACGGGTACACCGGGGAGCTGTTTTTT.

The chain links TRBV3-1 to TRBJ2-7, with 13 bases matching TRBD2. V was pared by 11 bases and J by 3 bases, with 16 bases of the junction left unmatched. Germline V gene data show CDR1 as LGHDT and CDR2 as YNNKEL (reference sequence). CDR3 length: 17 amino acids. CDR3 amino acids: CASCQGLAGTTNYEQYF. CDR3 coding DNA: TGTGCCTCCTGCCAGGGACTAGCGGGGACGACGAACTACGAGCAGTACTTC.

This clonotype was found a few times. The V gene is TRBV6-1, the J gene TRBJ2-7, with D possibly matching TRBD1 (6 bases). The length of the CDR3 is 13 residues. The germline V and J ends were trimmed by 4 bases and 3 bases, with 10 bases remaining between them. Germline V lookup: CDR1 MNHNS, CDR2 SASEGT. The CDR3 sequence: CASSAQGHYEQYV. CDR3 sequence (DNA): TGTGCCAGCAGTGCACAGGGACACTACGAGCAGTACGTC.

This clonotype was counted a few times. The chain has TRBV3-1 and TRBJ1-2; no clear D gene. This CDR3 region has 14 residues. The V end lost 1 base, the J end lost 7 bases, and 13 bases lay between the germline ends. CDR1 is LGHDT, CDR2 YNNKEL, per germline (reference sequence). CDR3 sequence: CASSQVTYTGGYTF. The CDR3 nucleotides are TGTGCCAGCAGCCAAGTAACATACACGGGTGGCTACACCTTC. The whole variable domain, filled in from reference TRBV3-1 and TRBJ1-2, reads DTAVSQTPKYLVTQMGNDKSIKCEQNLGHDTMYWYKQDSKKFLKIMFSYNNKELIINETVPNRFSPKSPDKAHLNLHINSLELGDSAVYFCASSQVTYTGGYTFGSGTRLTVV.

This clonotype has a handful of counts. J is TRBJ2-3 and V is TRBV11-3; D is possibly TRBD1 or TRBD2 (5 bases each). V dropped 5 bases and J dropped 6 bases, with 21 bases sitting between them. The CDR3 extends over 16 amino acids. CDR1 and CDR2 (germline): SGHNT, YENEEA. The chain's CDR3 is CASSKLPGAEADTQYF. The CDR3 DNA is TGTGCCAGCAGCAAACTGCCCGGGGCAGAGGCGGATACGCAGTATTTT.

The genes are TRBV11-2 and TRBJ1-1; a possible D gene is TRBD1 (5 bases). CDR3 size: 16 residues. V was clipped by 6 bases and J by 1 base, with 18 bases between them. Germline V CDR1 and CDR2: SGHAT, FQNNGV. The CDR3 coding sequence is TGTGCCAGCAGTCCCACACGTAACAGGCCGAACACTGAAGCTTTCTTT. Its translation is CASSPTRNRPNTEAFF.

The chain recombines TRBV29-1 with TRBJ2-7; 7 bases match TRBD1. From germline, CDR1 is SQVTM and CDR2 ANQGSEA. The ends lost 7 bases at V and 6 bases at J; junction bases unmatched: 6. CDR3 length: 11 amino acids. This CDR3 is CSAGQAGEQYF. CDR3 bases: TGCAGCGCCGGACAGGCGGGCGAGCAGTACTTC.

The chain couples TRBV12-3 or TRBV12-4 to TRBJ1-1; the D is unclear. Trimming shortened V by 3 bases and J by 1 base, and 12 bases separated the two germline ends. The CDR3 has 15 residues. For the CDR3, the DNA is TGTGCCAGCAGTTTTTATTTTCAGAGGAACACTGAAGCTTTCTTT. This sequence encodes CASSFYFQRNTEAFF.

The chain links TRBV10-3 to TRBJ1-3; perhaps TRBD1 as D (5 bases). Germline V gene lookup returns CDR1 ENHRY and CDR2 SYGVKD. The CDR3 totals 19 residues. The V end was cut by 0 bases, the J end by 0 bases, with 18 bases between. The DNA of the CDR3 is TGTGCCATCAGTGAGTCGAATTTGAGAGGGGCTAGCTCTGGAAACACCATATATTTT. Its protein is CAISESNLRGASSGNTIYF.

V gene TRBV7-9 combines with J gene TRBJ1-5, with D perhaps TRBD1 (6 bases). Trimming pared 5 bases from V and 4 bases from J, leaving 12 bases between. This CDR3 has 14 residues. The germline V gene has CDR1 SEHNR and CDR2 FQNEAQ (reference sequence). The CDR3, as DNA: TGTGCCAGCAGCCCCGACAGGATAAATCAGCCCCAGCATTTT. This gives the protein CASSPDRINQPQHF.

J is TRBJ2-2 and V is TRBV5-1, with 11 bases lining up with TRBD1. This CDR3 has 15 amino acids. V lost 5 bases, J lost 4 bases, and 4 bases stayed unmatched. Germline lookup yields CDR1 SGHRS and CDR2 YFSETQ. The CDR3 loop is CASRYGTGGTGELFF. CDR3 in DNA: TGCGCCAGCAGATATGGGACAGGGGGCACCGGGGAGCTGTTTTTT.

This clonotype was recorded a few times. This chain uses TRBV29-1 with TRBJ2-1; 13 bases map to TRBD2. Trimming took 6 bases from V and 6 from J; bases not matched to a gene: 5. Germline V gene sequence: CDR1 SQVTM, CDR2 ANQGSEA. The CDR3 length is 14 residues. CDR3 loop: CSVVLAGGSNEQFF. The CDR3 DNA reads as TGCAGCGTCGTACTAGCGGGAGGGAGCAATGAGCAGTTCTTC.

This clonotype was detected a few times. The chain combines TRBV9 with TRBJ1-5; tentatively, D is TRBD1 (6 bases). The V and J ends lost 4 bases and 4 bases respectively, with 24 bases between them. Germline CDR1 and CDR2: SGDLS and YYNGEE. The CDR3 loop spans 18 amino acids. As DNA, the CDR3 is TGTGCCAGCAGCTCTTCACCGGACAGCCTTGTAGCAAATCAGCCCCAGCATTTT. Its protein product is CASSSSPDSLVANQPQHF.

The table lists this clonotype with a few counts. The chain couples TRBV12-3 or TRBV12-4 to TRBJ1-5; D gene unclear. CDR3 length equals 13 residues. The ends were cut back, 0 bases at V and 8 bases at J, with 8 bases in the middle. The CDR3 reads CASSLAQDEPQHF. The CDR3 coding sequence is TGTGCCAGCAGTTTAGCGCAAGATGAGCCCCAGCATTTT.

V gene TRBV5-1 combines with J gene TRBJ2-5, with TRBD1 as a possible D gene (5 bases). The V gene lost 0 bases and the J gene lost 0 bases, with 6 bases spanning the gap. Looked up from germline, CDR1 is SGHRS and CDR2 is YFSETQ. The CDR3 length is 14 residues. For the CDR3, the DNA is TGCGCCAGCAGCTTGGGGGGCCACCAAGAGACCCAGTACTTC. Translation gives CASSLGGHQETQYF.

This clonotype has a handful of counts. Here the CDR3 reads CASSYSGTANQPQHF. CDR3 sequence (DNA): TGTGCCAGCAGTTATTCCGGGACAGCCAATCAGCCCCAGCATTTT. This sequence joins TRBV6-5 and TRBJ1-5, with 7 positions matching TRBD1. Germline assignment: CDR1 MNHEY and CDR2 SVGAGI. The CDR3 spans 15 residues. V was clipped by 3 bases and J by 3 bases; unmatched bases: 5.

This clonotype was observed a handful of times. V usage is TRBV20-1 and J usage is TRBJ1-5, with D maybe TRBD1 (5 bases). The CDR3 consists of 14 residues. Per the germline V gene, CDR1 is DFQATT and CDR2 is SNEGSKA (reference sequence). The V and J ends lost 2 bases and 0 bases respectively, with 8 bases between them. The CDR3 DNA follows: TGCAGTGCTAGACGGGACCTTAGCAATCAGCCCCAGCATTTT. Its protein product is CSARRDLSNQPQHF.

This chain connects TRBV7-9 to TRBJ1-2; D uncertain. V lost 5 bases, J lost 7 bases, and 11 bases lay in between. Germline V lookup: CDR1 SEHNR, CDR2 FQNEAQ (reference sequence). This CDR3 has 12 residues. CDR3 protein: CASSVGEAGYTF. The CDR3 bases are TGTGCCAGCAGCGTCGGAGAGGCTGGCTACACCTTC.

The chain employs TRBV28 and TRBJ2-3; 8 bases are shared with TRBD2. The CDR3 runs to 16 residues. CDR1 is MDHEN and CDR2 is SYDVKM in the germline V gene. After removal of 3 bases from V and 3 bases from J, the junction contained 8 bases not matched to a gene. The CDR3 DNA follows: TGTGCCAGCAGTTTCATGACTAGCGATGGGACAGATACGCAGTATTTT. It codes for CASSFMTSDGTDTQYF.

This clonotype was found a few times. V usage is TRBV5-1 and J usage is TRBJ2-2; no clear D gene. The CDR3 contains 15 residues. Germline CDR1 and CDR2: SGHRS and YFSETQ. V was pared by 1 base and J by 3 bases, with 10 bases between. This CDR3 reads CASSLSGVHTGELFF. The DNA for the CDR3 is TGCGCCAGCAGCTTGAGTGGGGTACACACCGGGGAGCTGTTTTTT. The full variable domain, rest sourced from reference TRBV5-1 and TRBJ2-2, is KAGVTQTPRYLIKTRGQQVTLSCSPISGHRSVSWYQQTPGQGLQFLFEYFSETQRNKGNFPGRFSGRQFSNSRSEMNVSTLELGDSALYLCASSLSGVHTGELFFGEGSRLTVL.